Listed below are T cell receptor beta chains from one sample, sequenced in a study of blood T cell repertoires in COVID-19. Some clones are missing from TCRdb's copy, which holds only in-frame ones; the method was immunoSEQ multiplex PCR. The table includes approximately 62,000 clones, around 89% detected once. The source material was peripheral blood. All receptors come from a human donor with active COVID-19. The donor label of this sample is uncertain. The conserved cysteine and the conserved F or W are not part of the CDR3 here.

j_call v_call cdr3_aa
TRBJ1-4 TRBV6-5 ASSYGGPNEKLF
TRBJ2-3 TRBV10-1 ASSDERGGNTDTQY
TRBJ2-3 TRBV9 ASSVAEGGFFSTDTQY
TRBJ1-1 TRBV27 ASSFWGGLAEAF
TRBJ1-3 TRBV6-5 ASRLNRDSGNTIY
TRBJ1-5 TRBV27 ASSSAQGRTPQH
TRBJ2-1 TRBV7-2 ASSLQGYEQF
TRBJ2-7 TRBV2 ASKHRGLEIEQY
TRBJ2-7 TRBV6-1 ASSEAITIGSLREQY
TRBJ2-7 TRBV30 AWSSGTDSYEQY
TRBJ2-2 TRBV19 ASRTSRVGTGELF
TRBJ2-1 TRBV19 ASSIRGGDNEQF
TRBJ1-5 TRBV30 AWSGTGGRPQH
TRBJ1-1 TRBV4-1 ASSQDFGYYDTEAF
TRBJ2-7 TRBV21-1 ASSKVNLSSYEQY
TRBJ1-2 TRBV28 ASSPGGSVWGYT
TRBJ1-3 TRBV7-8 ASSYLDRGGNTIY
TRBJ2-7 TRBV15 ATSRDIQVGEQY
TRBJ1-2 TRBV18 ASSPTGVKYGYT
TRBJ2-7 TRBV7-6 ASSLDRGKTYEQY
TRBJ2-5 TRBV19 ASSPQLAGGTQY
TRBJ1-1 TRBV4-3 ASSQAPGGTGGRVRLYGGAF
TRBJ1-3 TRBV12-5 ASGTGDSRNTIY
TRBJ2-7 TRBV7-2 ASSERTTHEQY
TRBJ1-2 TRBV19 ASSTGISSYGYT
TRBJ2-1 TRBV6-5 ASRGASGNNEQF
TRBJ2-7 TRBV7-9 ASSQPTGVPYEQY
TRBJ1-4 TRBV15 ATSSRPSPEKLF
TRBJ2-1 TRBV5-5 ASSLFYVPSGRHEQF
TRBJ1-3 TRBV4-2 ASTPSSRGTGNTIY
TRBJ2-1 TRBV28 ASSWDRVGNEQF
TRBJ2-7 TRBV27 ASSLDRAYEQY
TRBJ2-7 TRBV4-1 ASSQVASEQY
TRBJ2-2 TRBV7-8 ASSLSGNTGELF
TRBJ2-4 TRBV7-9 ASSLRGTGIQY
TRBJ2-7 TRBV18 ASSIGQPEYEQY
TRBJ2-2 TRBV18 ASSLGPNTGELF
TRBJ2-1 TRBV27 ASSPPRVAGTSYNEQF
TRBJ1-2 TRBV4-3 ASSQDGGQGDGYT
TRBJ1-5 TRBV4-1 ASSQDRGQSNQPQH
TRBJ2-7 TRBV7-9 ASSFPASGLAGTHYEQY
TRBJ2-2 TRBV3-1/TRBV3-2 ASSQLAGAVAGELF
TRBJ1-2 TRBV6-5 ASSSRGLGYT
TRBJ1-1 TRBV5-1 ASSPGDRVGTEAF
TRBJ1-2 TRBV29-1 SVAQALGYT
TRBJ1-2 TRBV3-1/TRBV3-2 ASSQESKWGNGYT
TRBJ2-7 TRBV6-5 ASSSSTSGSYEQY
TRBJ2-1 TRBV19 ASSISPTGSEQF
TRBJ1-1 TRBV7-9 ASLGDRGYTEAF
TRBJ1-2 TRBV14 ASSQDFSYGYT
TRBJ2-7 TRBV11-2 ASSQMGQGYEQY
TRBJ2-1 TRBV5-6 ASSFGTSFTGEQF
TRBJ1-2 TRBV15 ATSRGGGLAIEGYT
TRBJ1-2 TRBV28 ASSSRGDGYT
TRBJ2-3 TRBV4-3 ASSQERGTGDARDTQY
TRBJ2-7 TRBV5-1 ASSMTRRYEQY
TRBJ1-6 TRBV7-2 ASSPWDRGSPLH
TRBJ1-1 TRBV5-5 ASSLHLNAGGTEAF
TRBJ2-1 TRBV24-1 ATSDRTGGGRSYNEQF
TRBJ2-3 TRBV9 ASSVPPSGDTDTQY